The present T cell receptor beta chain was sequenced within a study of PD-1 blockade in mismatch repair-deficient tumors. Turning to the study itself: All were previously treated, progressing patients with some twelve mismatch repair-deficient cancer types.

Germline CDR1 is SNHLY and CDR2 is FYNNEI. CDR3 length: 15 amino acids. V lost 7 bases and J lost 2, with 17 bases in between. PCR or immunohistochemistry showed mismatch repair deficiency in every enrolled patient. The TCR-sequenced patients were a few responders to pembrolizumab. Regarding the study as a whole: Tumor-resident clones, often absent from pretreatment blood, expanded after pembrolizumab and then contracted.

The table came from immunoSEQ multiplex PCR; TCRdb's copy has only in-frame clones and leaves some out. Among some 19,000 clones listed, around 79% were seen once. Worth noting for this clone: Its specificity is unknown.

The receptor was isolated from an adult with mismatch repair-deficient cancer. The chain joins TRBV2 to TRBJ1-1; unclear D gene. Specimen: PBMCs, collected 52 weeks after starting pembrolizumab. CDR3 in amino acids: CASNREQTLNTEAFF. As DNA, the CDR3 is TGTGCCAGCAATCGTGAGCAGACACTTAACACTGAAGCTTTCTTT.